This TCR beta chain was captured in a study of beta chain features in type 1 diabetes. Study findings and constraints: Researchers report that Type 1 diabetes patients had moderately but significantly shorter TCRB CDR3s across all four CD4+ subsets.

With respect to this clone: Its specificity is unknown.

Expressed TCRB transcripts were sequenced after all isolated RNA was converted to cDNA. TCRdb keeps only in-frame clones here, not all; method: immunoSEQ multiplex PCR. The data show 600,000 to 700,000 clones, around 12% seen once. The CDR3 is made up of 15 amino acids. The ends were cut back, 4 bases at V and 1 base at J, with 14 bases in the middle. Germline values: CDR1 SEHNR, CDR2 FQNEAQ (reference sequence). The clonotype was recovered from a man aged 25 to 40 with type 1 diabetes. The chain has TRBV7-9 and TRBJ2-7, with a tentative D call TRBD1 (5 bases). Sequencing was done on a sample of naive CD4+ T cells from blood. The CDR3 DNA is TGTGCCAGCAGCTACAGGTCCCCGGATTCCTACGAGCAGTACTTC. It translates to CASSYRSPDSYEQYF.